This entry lists 5 T cell receptor beta chains sequenced from one sample in a study of cytomegalovirus exposure and HLA in healthy donors. PCR used 60 Vbeta primers and 13 Jbeta primers. Generated by immunoSEQ multiplex PCR, the TCRdb table keeps only in-frame clones and is missing some. This sample carries 80,000 to 130,000 clones, roughly 70% of them seen once, and the ten largest clones take around 5%. Sequencing was carried out using PBMCs. These TCRs come from a woman under 30 in good health and CMV-seropositive.

The J gene is TRBJ2-7, the V gene TRBV7-9; tentatively, D is TRBD1 (5 bases). Trimming left V 0 bases short and J 7 bases short, with 13 bases between. CDR3 length: 14 amino acids. Germline loops: CDR1 SEHNR, CDR2 FQNEAQ (reference sequence). The CDR3 here is CASSLANRFVEQYF. The CDR3 coding sequence is TGTGCCAGCAGCTTAGCCAACAGGTTCGTTGAGCAGTACTTC.

Only a few counts were recorded for this clone. This sequence joins TRBV4-2 and TRBJ2-7; 8 nucleotides agree with TRBD2. V shed 6 bases and J 2 bases; nucleotides not matched to a gene: 12. This CDR3 is 16 amino acids long. CDR1 is LGHNA and CDR2 is YNFKEQ in the germline V gene. The CDR3 protein is CASSPRRVAGTYEQYF. The CDR3 region has the DNA TGTGCCAGCAGTCCCCGGAGGGTAGCGGGAACCTACGAGCAGTACTTC.

This chain links TRBV27 with TRBJ2-7; TRBD1 agrees at 8 bases. Germline loops: CDR1 MNHEY, CDR2 SMNVEV (reference sequence). V was pared by 2 bases and J by 2 bases, with 5 bases of the junction left unmatched. This CDR3 has 15 residues. This CDR3 reads CASSLRQGFTYEQYF. Written as DNA, the CDR3 is TGTGCCAGCAGTTTAAGACAGGGGTTCACCTACGAGCAGTACTTC.

The V and J genes are TRBV7-9 and TRBJ2-1, with 8 bases lining up with TRBD1. Germline V CDR1 and CDR2: SEHNR, FQNEAQ (reference sequence). J gave up 7 bases and V 0 bases, and 2 bases lay outside the gene matches. CDR3 length: 14 amino acids. CDR3 sequence: CASSLATGANEQFF. The CDR3 DNA reads as TGTGCCAGCAGCTTAGCGACAGGGGCGAATGAGCAGTTCTTC.

V gene TRBV5-1 combines with J gene TRBJ2-7; 8 nucleotides match TRBD1. This CDR3 contains 14 residues. Germline CDR1 is SGHRS and CDR2 is YFSETQ. The ends lost 0 bases at V and 5 bases at J; junction bases unmatched: 4. This CDR3 is CASSLAGQENEQYF. Written as DNA, the CDR3 is TGCGCCAGCAGCTTGGCGGGACAGGAGAACGAGCAGTACTTC.